This TCR beta chain stems from a study of vaccination effects on CD4 cells after COVID-19. Looked up from germline, CDR1 is MGHRA and CDR2 is YSYEKL. CDR3 length equals 11 residues. Trimming removed 2 bases at V and 2 bases at J, with 0 bases between. To note about this clone: What it recognizes is unknown.

Sequenced by immunoSEQ multiplex PCR; TCRdb stores in-frame clones only, minus some. The sample contains 45,000 to 75,000 clones, 70% to 80% of which appear only once. Following an approximately 9-day culture, CD4+ T cells were purified. Among the vaccine recipients, none had a prior SARS-CoV-2 infection, and nucleocapsid antibodies were negative. The sample was CD4+ T cells from PBMCs cultured without peptide, taken before COVID-19 vaccination. The rearrangement uses TRBV4-1 and TRBJ2-5; D is uncertain. This TCR derives from a human donor who received a COVID-19 vaccine. CDR3 bases: TGCGCCAGCAGCCAACAAGAGACCCAGTACTTC. Translating gives CASSQQETQYF.